Listed here are 11 T cell receptor beta chains from one sample, sequenced in a study of blood T cell repertoires in COVID-19. The repertoire was sequenced with immunoSEQ multiplex PCR; TCRdb's copy has only in-frame clones and lacks some. This repertoire shows a few hundred thousand clones, approximately 88% found once; its top ten account for over 3%. Sequencing was performed on PBMCs or T cells enriched from blood (not recorded which). The receptors here all came from a woman in her thirties or forties who had been exposed to COVID-19.

The chain employs TRBV4-3 and TRBJ2-1; 11 bases are shared with TRBD2. The CDR3 totals 16 residues. V lost 3 bases, J lost 4 bases, and 5 bases stayed unmatched. Germline V CDR1 and CDR2: LGHNA, YSLEER. The DNA of the CDR3 is TGCGCCAGCAGCCAGACCGGGACTAGCGGTTACAATGAGCAGTTCTTC. Amino acid sequence: CASSQTGTSGYNEQFF.

The sample holds one count of this clone. The rearrangement uses TRBV4-3 and TRBJ2-1; the D gene is possibly TRBD1 (5 bases). V shed 0 bases and J shed 6 bases, with 15 bases lying between them. The CDR3 contains 16 residues. CDR1 and CDR2 from the germline V gene are LGHNA and YSLEER. The CDR3, as DNA: TGCGCCAGCAGCCAAGATAGGGGTCAGGGTGGCAATGAGCAGTTCTTC. Its translation: CASSQDRGQGGNEQFF.

The gene calls are TRBV4-1 and TRBJ1-2; D remains ambiguous. Trimming removed 3 bases at V and 1 base at J, with 12 bases between. The CDR3 spans 15 residues. The germline CDR1 and CDR2 sequences are MGHRA and YSYEKL. The CDR3 sequence: CASSHPAVGNYGYTF. In DNA form, the CDR3 reads TGCGCCAGCAGCCACCCCGCGGTTGGTAACTATGGCTACACCTTC.

V is TRBV19 and J is TRBJ1-5, with unresolved D. The length of the CDR3 is 14 residues. Germline lookup yields CDR1 LNHDA and CDR2 SQIVND (reference sequence). Trimming shortened V by 3 bases and J by 7 bases, and 13 bases separated the two germline ends. The chain's CDR3 is CASSIEVGGQPQHF. The CDR3 region has the DNA TGTGCCAGTAGTATTGAGGTAGGTGGACAGCCCCAGCATTTT.

Comments on this clone: One junction end disagrees with the germline gene, perhaps due to a read error. V gene TRBV7-7 combines with J gene TRBJ2-5; 8 bases are shared with TRBD2. The germline gives CDR1 SSHAT, CDR2 FNYEAQ (reference sequence). There are 17 residues in the CDR3. The CDR3 is CASSPAGTGGRWETQYF. CDR3 in DNA: TGTGCTAGCAGCCCAGCGGGGACGGGAGGGCGCTGGGAGACCCAGTACTTC. Combining the CDR3 with reference TRBV7-7 and TRBJ2-5 gives the whole variable domain GAGVSQSPRYKVTKRGQDVTLRCDPISSHATLYWYQQALGQGPEFLTYFNYEAQPDKSGLPSDRFSAERPEGSISTLTIQRTEQRDSAMYRCASSPAGTGGRWETQYFGPGTRLLVL.

This chain uses TRBV2 with TRBJ2-4; 10 positions agree with TRBD1. Per germline, CDR1 SNHLY and CDR2 FYNNEI. Germline trimming cut 6 bases from V and 8 bases from J; bases unmatched to any gene: 10. CDR3 length equals 15 residues. This CDR3 reads CASRDRTGGLDIQYF. In nucleotides, the CDR3 is TGTGCCAGCAGAGACCGGACAGGGGGATTGGACATTCAGTACTTC.

The chain joins TRBV3-1 (or the pseudogene TRBV3-2) to TRBJ2-7; 11 bases line up with TRBD2. CDR3 size: 15 residues. Germline-derived CDR1 and CDR2 are LGHDT and YNNKEL (reference sequence). The ends lost 4 bases at V and 2 bases at J; junction bases unmatched: 4. The CDR3 loop is CASSPTSGVTYEQYV. The DNA for the CDR3 is TGTGCCAGCAGCCCGACTAGCGGGGTAACCTACGAGCAGTACGTC.

The rearrangement joins TRBV5-1 to TRBJ1-4; D is perhaps TRBD1 (6 bases). This CDR3 region has 14 residues. Looked up from germline, CDR1 is SGHRS and CDR2 is YFSETQ. V was cut by 0 bases and J by 8 bases, with 11 bases left in between. Here the CDR3 reads CASSLDREGEKLFF. The CDR3 DNA sequence: TGCGCCAGCAGCTTGGACAGGGAGGGCGAAAAACTGTTTTTT.

This chain links TRBV7-9 with TRBJ1-1; D is unclear. Germline CDR1 reads SEHNR; CDR2 reads FQNEAQ (reference sequence). V dropped 1 base and J dropped 1 base, with 13 bases sitting between them. The CDR3 runs to 16 residues. CDR3 bases: TGTGCCAGCAGCTTAGGACTATGGCAAAGGAACACTGAAGCTTTCTTT. Amino acid sequence: CASSLGLWQRNTEAFF.

The gene calls are TRBV11-2 and TRBJ2-1; 10 nucleotides match TRBD2. Germline V lookup: CDR1 SGHAT, CDR2 FQNNGV. The CDR3 covers 17 residues. With 4 bases clipped from V and 3 bases from J, the junction kept 9 bases outside the gene matches. The CDR3 nucleotides read TGTGCCAGCAGCTCGCAACTAGGGACTAGCGTCTACAATGAGCAGTTCTTC. Translation: CASSSQLGTSVYNEQFF.

This rearrangement joins TRBV4-3 to TRBJ1-1, with 9 bases matching TRBD1. CDR3 size: 15 residues. The V segment lost 1 base and the J segment 2 bases; nucleotides outside the gene matches: 2. Germline values: CDR1 LGHNA, CDR2 YSLEER. DNA of the CDR3: TGCGCCAGCAGCCAAGGGACAGGGGTCAACACTGAAGCTTTCTTT. It codes for CASSQGTGVNTEAFF.